This T cell receptor beta chain was sequenced during a study of blood T cell repertoires in COVID-19. Between the trimmed V and J ends, which lost 2 bases and 5 bases, there was a span of 7 bases. The CDR3 loop spans 13 amino acids. Germline lookup yields CDR1 SEHNR and CDR2 FQNEAQ (reference sequence). The data were produced by immunoSEQ multiplex PCR, yet TCRdb's version contains in-frame clones alone and is incomplete. In the table there are about 230,000 clones, around 85% of which are singletons. The clonotype originates from a woman aged 50 to 60 in a cohort exposed to, infected with or recovered from COVID-19 (not recorded which). Material for sequencing was PBMCs or T cells enriched from blood (not recorded which). The V gene is TRBV7-9, the J gene TRBJ2-4; D not certain. The CDR3 nucleotides are TGTGCCAGCAGCTTAAACACGCAAAACATTCAGTACTTC. Its protein is CASSLNTQNIQYF.